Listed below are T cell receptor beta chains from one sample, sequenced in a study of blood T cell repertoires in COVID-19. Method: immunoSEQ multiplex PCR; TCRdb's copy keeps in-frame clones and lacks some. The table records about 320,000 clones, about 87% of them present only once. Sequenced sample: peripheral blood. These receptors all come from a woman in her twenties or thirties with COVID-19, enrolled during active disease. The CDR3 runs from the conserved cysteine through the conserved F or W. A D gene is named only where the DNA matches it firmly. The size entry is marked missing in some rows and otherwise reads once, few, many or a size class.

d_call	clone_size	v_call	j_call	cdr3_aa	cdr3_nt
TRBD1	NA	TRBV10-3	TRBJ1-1	CAISAQTGGAFF	TGTGCCATCAGTGCCCAGACAGGGGGAGCTTTCTTT
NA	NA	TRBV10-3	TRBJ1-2	CAISEAVANYGYTF	TGTGCCATCAGTGAGGCCGTAGCTAACTATGGCTACACCTTC
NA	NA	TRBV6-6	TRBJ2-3	CASSSAGSTDTQYF	TGTGCCAGCAGTAGTGCGGGGAGCACAGATACGCAGTATTTT
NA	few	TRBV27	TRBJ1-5	CASSFYSNQPQHF	TGTGCCAGCAGTTTTTATAGCAATCAGCCCCAGCATTTT
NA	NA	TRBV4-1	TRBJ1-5	CASSQVRAGLVSNQPQHF	TGCGCCAGCAGCCAAGTCCGAGCCGGGTTAGTTAGCAATCAGCCCCAGCATTTT
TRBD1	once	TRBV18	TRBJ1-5	CASSPQGDNQPQHF	TGTGCCAGCTCACCTCAGGGGGACAATCAGCCCCAGCATTTT
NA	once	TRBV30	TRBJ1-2	CAWRDRGSGGYTF	TGTGCCTGGAGGGACCGGGGTTCGGGCGGCTACACCTTC
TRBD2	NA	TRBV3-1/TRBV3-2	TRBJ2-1	CASSPTIAGEQFF	TGTGCCAGCAGCCCCACCATAGCGGGTGAGCAGTTCTTC
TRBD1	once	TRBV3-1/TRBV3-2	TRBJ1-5	CASSWGQFNQPQHF	TGTGCCAGCAGCTGGGGACAGTTTAATCAGCCCCAGCATTTT
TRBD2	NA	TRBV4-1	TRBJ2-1	CASSQVLAGGTNEQFF	TGCGCCAGCAGCCAAGTCCTAGCGGGGGGGACAAATGAGCAGTTCTTC
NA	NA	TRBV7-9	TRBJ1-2	CASSLTYGYTF	TGTGCCAGCAGCTTAACTTATGGCTACACCTTC
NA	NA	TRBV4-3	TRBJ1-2	CASSQDFTPDYGYTF	TGCGCCAGCAGCCAAGATTTTACGCCAGACTATGGCTACACCTTC
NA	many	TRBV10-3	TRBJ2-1	CAISPGDGEQFF	TGTGCCATCAGTCCAGGGGACGGGGAGCAGTTCTTC
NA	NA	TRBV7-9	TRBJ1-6	CASSWGQQGDSPLHF	TGTGCCAGCAGCTGGGGGCAGCAGGGTGATTCACCCCTCCACTTT
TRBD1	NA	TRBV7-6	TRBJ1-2	CASSLGLITGGAGGYTF	TGTGCCAGCAGCTTAGGGCTAATCACAGGGGGCGCAGGGGGCTACACCTTC
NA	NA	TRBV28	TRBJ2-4	CASSLYGGDRAVFEAKNIQYF	TGTGCCAGCAGTTTATACGGGGGGGACAGGGCCGTTTTTGAGGCCAAAAACATTCAGTACTTC
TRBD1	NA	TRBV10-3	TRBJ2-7	CAIRDLDRGYEQYF	TGTGCCATCAGGGACCTTGACAGGGGATACGAGCAGTACTTC
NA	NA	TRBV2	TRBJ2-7	CASSARQTSYEQYF	TGTGCCAGCAGTGCCCGACAGACTTCCTACGAGCAGTACTTC
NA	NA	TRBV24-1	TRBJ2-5	CATSDRDKGTQETQYF	TGTGCCACCAGTGATCGGGACAAGGGCACCCAAGAGACCCAGTACTTC
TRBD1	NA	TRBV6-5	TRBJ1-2	CASTGGRGYGYTF	TGTGCCAGCACAGGGGGGCGCGGCTATGGCTACACCTTC
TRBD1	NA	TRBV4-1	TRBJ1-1	CASSHGGTANTEAFF	TGCGCCAGCAGCCATGGAGGGACAGCGAACACTGAAGCTTTCTTT
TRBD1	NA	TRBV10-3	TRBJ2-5	CAIKGAETQYF	TGTGCCATCAAGGGGGCTGAGACCCAGTACTTC
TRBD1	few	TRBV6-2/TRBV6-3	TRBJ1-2	CASSRTGGADYGYTF	TGTGCCAGCAGTAGGACAGGAGGTGCGGACTATGGCTACACCTTC
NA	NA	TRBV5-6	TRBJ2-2	CASSLAVTGELFF	TGTGCCAGCAGCTTGGCAGTGACCGGGGAGCTGTTTTTT
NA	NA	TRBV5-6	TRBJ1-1	CASSLVGRRGPEAFF	TGTGCCAGCAGCTTGGTGGGACGGAGGGGACCTGAAGCTTTCTTT
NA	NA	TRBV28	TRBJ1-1	CASSWGRRTEAFF	TGTGCCAGCAGTTGGGGGAGGCGCACTGAAGCTTTCTTT
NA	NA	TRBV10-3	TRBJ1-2	CAISEKTAYGYTF	TGTGCCATCAGTGAAAAGACAGCCTATGGCTACACCTTC
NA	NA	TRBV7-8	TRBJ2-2	CASSLGQTNTGELFF	TGTGCCAGCAGCTTAGGACAGACAAACACCGGGGAGCTGTTTTTT
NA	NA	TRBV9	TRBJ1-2	CASILRGGSGYTF	TGTGCCAGCATCTTACGGGGGGGATCTGGCTACACCTTC
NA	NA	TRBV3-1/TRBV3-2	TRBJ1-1	CASSLSGARYAEAFF	TGTGCCAGCAGTCTCAGCGGGGCCCGGTACGCTGAAGCTTTCTTT
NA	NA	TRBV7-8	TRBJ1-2	CASSPRDPGRIDYGYTF	TGTGCCAGCAGCCCGCGGGACCCAGGGCGGATTGACTATGGCTACACCTTC
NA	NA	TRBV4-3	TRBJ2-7	CASSQDWTAGEDEQYF	TGCGCCAGCAGCCAAGATTGGACGGCCGGGGAGGACGAGCAGTACTTC